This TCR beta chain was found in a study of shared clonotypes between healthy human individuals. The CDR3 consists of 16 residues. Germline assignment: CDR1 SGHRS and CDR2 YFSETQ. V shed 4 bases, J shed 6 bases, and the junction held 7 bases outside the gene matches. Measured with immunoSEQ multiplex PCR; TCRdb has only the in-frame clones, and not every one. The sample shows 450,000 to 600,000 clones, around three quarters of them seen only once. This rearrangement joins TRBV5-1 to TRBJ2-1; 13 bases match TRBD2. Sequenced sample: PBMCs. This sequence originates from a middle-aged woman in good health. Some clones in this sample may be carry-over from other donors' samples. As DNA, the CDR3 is TGCGCCAGCAGCAATCGTGGGACTAGCGGGATCAATGAGCAGTTCTTC. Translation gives CASSNRGTSGINEQFF.